This T cell receptor beta chain was obtained from a study of shared clonotypes between healthy human individuals (dated by TCRdb to the early 2020s). For context, the study as a whole: Two women and a few men aged 18 to 49 years were included in the cohort. To estimate repertoire size and how much clonotypes are shared between individuals, the study performed deep sequencing of blood TCR repertoires from 4 to 6 healthy adults. For each donor, CD4 naive and CD4 memory were each run on three plates, CD8 naive on two plates, and CD8 memory on one plate. Different laboratories and diverse techniques were used to prepare libraries and sequence TCR repertoires, to increase sequencing depth and limit assay-specific biases. Each donor's leukapheresis produced roughly between roughly 0.85 and 9.5 billion PBMCs. General study outcomes and caveats: Sampling was restricted to blood, and TCR repertoires in tissue are likely to differ from TCR repertoires in blood. Naive subsets generally had larger estimated clonotype richness than memory subsets. Sharing across several donors was observed for around 4.8% of naive CD4, over 3% of naive CD8, about 2.3% of memory CD4, and around 0.42% of memory CD8 clonotypes. Because the study included only a small number of donors, the genetic and exposure-history diversity represented was limited. Compared with non-shared clonotypes, clonotypes shared by all four sorted-subset donors had higher generation probabilities. Incomplete sequencing was indicated by rarefaction of sorted-subset datasets, despite the large sequencing depth. Based on pairwise subsampling, the degree of clonotype sharing among donors was expected to be affected by sequencing depth.

A remark on this clone: There is no known antigen for this receptor. This clone may be a read error of a much larger clone one base away. Other DNA sequences in the sample encode the same CDR3.

The donors were healthy, HIV-negative adults who had no recently reported acute infections or vaccinations. Every donor was a Caucasian adult living in Nashville, Tennessee, USA. Magnetic negative selection was used to enrich CD4+ T cells, after which naive cells were positively selected on CD45RA and the negative fraction became the memory subset. Blood was obtained by leukapheresis, after which PBMCs were separated by Ficoll-Histopaque density gradient centrifugation and cryopreserved in liquid nitrogen vapor phase. Analytical flow cytometry was used to check the purity and quantity of each magnetically sorted T cell population. Genomic DNA was isolated from every sorted fraction and measured by UV absorbance on a Nanodrop 2000c. CDR1 and CDR2, per the germline V gene (reference sequence), are SGHNT and YYREEE. Including cysteine and phenylalanine, the CDR3 has 13 amino acids. Only CDR3 DNA remains: 39 bases, in frame from the first base. The V end gives up 3 bases and the J end 2 bases, leaving 1 base in the junction not matched to a gene.

Using the deep immunoSEQ assay, multiplex PCR amplified TCR CDR3 regions from genomic DNA. For each cell subset, the extracted genomic DNA was distributed evenly across all wells of several immunoSEQ 96-well plates, and each plate served as one replicate. For sorted subsets, each replicate PCR was loaded with about 0.2 ug genomic DNA, equivalent to some 31,000 T cell genomes. Purified libraries were quantified with a Qubit 3.0 fluorometer, sized on a Bioanalyzer 2100, and re-quantified with the KAPA Library Quantification kit. Every immunoSEQ 96-well plate was sequenced on a separate single-read 150-cycle Illumina NextSeq 550 flow cell. As for how the authors treated the data: Because only junctional sequences without quality scores were contained in the immunoSEQ output, filtering matching that applied to full-length reads could not be performed. Sequences were annotated with PyIR, a Python wrapper for IgBLAST v1.9, and V/J genes and CDR3 were assigned using IMGT germline references. Reads were removed for weak V/J assignments (E-value above 1e-6), missing CDR3, stop codons, out-of-frame junctions, or ambiguous translated residues. V3J clonotypes were defined as sequences sharing an identical inferred V gene, J gene, and CDR3 amino acid sequence. Percentage overlap between repertoires was calculated by dividing the number of shared unique clonotypes by the size of the smaller repertoire. RTK rarefaction, the Chao1 estimator, and Recon v2.1 estimates of unobserved clonotypes were used to assess repertoire richness. Generation probabilities for all TCRbeta clonotypes obtained by the gDNA method from a handful of donors were computed using OLGA. Sourced from immuneACCESS, this table was stored by TCRdb with only in-frame sequences that have V and J called. A share of the clones is absent; for the studies checked, an unresolved V gene accounts for under half, and the remainder has no known explanation. Clone size and V and J calls were adopted from that table, with D and trimming inferred from the DNA. The sample table records over a million clones; 75% to 80% of these occur just once. The ten top clones hold 0.6% to 0.75% of the sample.

The source is a man between 18 and 35 years old in good health. Some clones in this sample may be carry-over from other donors' samples. Sequenced sample: memory CD4+ T cells from PBMCs. The cell subset or site label corresponds to: CD45RA-negative fraction. The chain employs TRBV5-4 and TRBJ2-5; 7 bases in between match TRBD1. The sequenced DNA: TGTGCCAGCAGCTCGGGACAGCAAGAGACCCAGTACTTC. Protein translation: CASSSGQQETQYF.